Only one count was recorded for the clone carrying this T cell receptor beta chain. Its cognate antigen is unknown. V lost 7 bases, J lost 2 bases, and 21 bases lay in between. The CDR3 runs to 17 residues. CDR1 LNHDA and CDR2 SQIVND come from the germline V gene (reference sequence). DNA loading was fixed at 350 ng for all bulk PBMC samples. Sequencing used immunoSEQ multiplex PCR; TCRdb keeps in-frame clones, though not all of them. The sample lists approximately 11,000 clones, about four fifths seen once, with 20% to 25% in the top ten. The entry originates in a study of blood T cell dynamics during melanoma immunotherapy. Overall study: Metastatic melanoma patients received first-line pembrolizumab or nivolumab plus ipilimumab.

The time point: week 3, after first cycle of checkpoint inhibitor. Response was assessed by RECIST 1.1 at 12 weeks, except two rapid progressors. General study findings and limits: Whether repertoire-driving clones were melanoma-specific could not be determined.

The specimen comprised blood, sampled from a patient treated with checkpoint blockade. The sequence was obtained from a human donor with melanoma. The chain has TRBV19 and TRBJ1-3; D might be TRBD1 (5 bases). CDR3 region: CASTHRPGRNTGNTIYF. The CDR3 DNA reads TGTGCCAGTACCCACCGGCCAGGGCGGAATACTGGAAACACCATATATTTT. Looking up the rest from reference TRBV19 and TRBJ1-3 gives the full variable domain: DGGITQSPKYLFRKEGQNVTLSCEQNLNHDAMYWYRQDPGQGLRLIYYSQIVNDFQKGDIAEGYSVSREKKESFPLTVTSAQKNPTAFYLCASTHRPGRNTGNTIYFGEGSWLTVV.